The present T cell receptor beta chain was sequenced within a study of control samples from healthy donors and cancer patients. This table comes from immunoSEQ multiplex PCR, and its TCRdb copy is limited to in-frame clones, with some not included. The sample shows tens of thousands of clones, roughly 90% of them seen only once. Between the trimmed V and J ends, which lost 0 bases and 7 bases, there was a span of 9 bases. This CDR3 is 14 amino acids long. The sequencing input was PBMCs. This clonotype was obtained from a man aged 55 to 70 with colorectal cancer. The V gene is TRBV23-1, the J gene TRBJ1-4; TRBD1 is a possible D gene (5 bases). TRBV23-1 is an ORF, and what it does is uncertain. CDR3 in amino acids: CASSQSPGTEKLFF. The CDR3 DNA reads as TGCGCCAGCAGTCAATCCCCCGGGACTGAAAAACTGTTTTTT.